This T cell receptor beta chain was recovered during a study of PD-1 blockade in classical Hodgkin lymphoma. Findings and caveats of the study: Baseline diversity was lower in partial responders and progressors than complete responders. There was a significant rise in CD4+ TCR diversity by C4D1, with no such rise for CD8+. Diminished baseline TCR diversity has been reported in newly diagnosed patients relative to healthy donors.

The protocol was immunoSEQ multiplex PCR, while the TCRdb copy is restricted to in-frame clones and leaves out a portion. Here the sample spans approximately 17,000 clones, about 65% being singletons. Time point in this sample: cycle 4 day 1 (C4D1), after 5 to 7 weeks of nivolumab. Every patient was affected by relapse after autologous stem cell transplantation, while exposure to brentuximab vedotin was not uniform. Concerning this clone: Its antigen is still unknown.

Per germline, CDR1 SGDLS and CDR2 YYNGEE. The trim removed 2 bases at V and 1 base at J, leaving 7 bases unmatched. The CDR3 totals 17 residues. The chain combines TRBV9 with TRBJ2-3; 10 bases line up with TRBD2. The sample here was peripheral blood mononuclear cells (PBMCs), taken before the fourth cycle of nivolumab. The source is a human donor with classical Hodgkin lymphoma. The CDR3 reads CASSVGLAGEGTDTQYF. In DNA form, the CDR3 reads TGTGCCAGCAGCGTGGGGCTAGCGGGAGAAGGCACAGATACGCAGTATTTT.